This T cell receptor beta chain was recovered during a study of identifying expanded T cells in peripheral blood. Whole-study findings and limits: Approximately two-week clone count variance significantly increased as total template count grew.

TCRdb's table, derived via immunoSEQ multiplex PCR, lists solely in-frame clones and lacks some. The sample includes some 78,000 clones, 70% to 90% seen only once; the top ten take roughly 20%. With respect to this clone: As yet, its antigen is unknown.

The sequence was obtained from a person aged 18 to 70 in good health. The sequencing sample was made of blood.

The CDR3 reads CASSWDRGGYEQYF. In DNA form, the CDR3 reads TGTGCCAGCAGCTGGGACAGGGGGGGCTACGAGCAGTACTTC. The chain links TRBV11-2 to TRBJ2-7; 11 bases are shared with TRBD1. Germline V CDR1 and CDR2: SGHAT, FQNNGV. The V segment lost 4 bases and the J segment 3 bases; nucleotides outside the gene matches: 2. This CDR3 region has 14 residues.